The T cell receptor (beta chain) under discussion was sequenced for a study of blood T cell repertoires in COVID-19. Libraries were prepared by immunoSEQ multiplex PCR; TCRdb keeps only in-frame clonotypes and omits some of them. Seen here are around 240,000 clones, around 85% observed once, and the top ten hold about 2.9%. The junction had 5 bases not matched to a gene; V was cut back by 2 bases and J by 1 base. Germline V gives CDR1 SEHNR, CDR2 FQNEAQ (reference sequence). This CDR3 region has 17 residues. The rearrangement uses TRBV7-9 and TRBJ2-2; 9 nucleotides agree with TRBD1. Sequenced input: peripheral blood. The TCR comes from a woman in her thirties who had recovered from COVID-19. CDR3 amino acids: CASSLSQGALNTGELFF. Written as DNA, the CDR3 is TGTGCCAGCAGCTTATCACAGGGGGCTTTGAACACCGGGGAGCTGTTTTTT.